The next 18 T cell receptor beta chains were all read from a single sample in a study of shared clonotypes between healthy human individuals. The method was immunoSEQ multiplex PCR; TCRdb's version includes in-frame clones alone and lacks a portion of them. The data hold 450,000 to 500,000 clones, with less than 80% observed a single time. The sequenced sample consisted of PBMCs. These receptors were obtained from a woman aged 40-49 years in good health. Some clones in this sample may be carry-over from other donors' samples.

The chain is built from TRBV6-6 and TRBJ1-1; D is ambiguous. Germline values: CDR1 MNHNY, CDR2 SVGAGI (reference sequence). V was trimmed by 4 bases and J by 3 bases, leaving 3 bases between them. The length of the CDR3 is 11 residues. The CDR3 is CASSWDTEAFF. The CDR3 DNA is TGTGCCAGCAGTTGGGACACTGAAGCTTTCTTT.

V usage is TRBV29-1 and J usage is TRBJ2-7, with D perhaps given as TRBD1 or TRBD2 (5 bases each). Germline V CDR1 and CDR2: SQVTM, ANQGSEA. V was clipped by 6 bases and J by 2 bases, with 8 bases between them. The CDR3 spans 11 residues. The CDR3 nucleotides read TGCAGCGTGGGGGAGACCTACGAGCAGTACTTC. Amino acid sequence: CSVGETYEQYF.

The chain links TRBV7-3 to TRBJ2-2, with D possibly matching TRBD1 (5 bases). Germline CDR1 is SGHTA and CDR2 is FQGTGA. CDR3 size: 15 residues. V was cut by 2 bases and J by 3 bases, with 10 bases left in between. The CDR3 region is CASSLRQGDTGELFF. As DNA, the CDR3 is TGTGCCAGCAGCTTACGGCAGGGTGACACCGGGGAGCTGTTTTTT.

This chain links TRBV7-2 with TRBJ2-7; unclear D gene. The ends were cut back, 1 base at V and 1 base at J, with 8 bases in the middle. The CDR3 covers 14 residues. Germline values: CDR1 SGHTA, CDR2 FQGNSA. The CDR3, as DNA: TGTGCCAGCAGCTTAGAGTATACATCCTACGAGCAGTACTTC. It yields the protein CASSLEYTSYEQYF. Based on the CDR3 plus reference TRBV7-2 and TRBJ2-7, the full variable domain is GAGVSQSPSNKVTEKGKDVELRCDPISGHTALYWYRQSLGQGLEFLIYFQGNSAPDKSGLPSDRFSAERTGGSVSTLTIQRTQQEDSAVYLCASSLEYTSYEQYFGPGTRLTVT.

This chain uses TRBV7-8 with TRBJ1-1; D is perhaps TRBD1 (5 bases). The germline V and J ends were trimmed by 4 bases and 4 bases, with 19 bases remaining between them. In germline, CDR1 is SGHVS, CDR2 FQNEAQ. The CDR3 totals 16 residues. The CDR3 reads CASSWEGRGGVTEAFF. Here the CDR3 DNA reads TGTGCCAGCAGCTGGGAGGGTCGGGGAGGGGTCACTGAAGCTTTCTTT.

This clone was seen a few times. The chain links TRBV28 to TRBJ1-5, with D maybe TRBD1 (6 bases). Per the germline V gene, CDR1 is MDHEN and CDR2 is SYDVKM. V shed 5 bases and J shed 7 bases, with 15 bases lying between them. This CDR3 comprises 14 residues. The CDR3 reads CASSPRQVTQPQHF. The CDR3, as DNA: TGTGCCAGCAGTCCCCGACAGGTCACACAGCCCCAGCATTTT. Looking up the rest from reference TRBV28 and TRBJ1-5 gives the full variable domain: DVKVTQSSRYLVKRTGEKVFLECVQDMDHENMFWYRQDPGLGLRLIYFSYDVKMKEKGDIPEGYSVSREKKERFSLILESASTNQTSMYLCASSPRQVTQPQHFGDGTRLSIL.

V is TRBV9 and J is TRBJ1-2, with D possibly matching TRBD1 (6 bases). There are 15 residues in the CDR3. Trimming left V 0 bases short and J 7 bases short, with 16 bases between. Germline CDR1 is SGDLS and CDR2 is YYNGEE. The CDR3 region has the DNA TGTGCCAGCAGCGTAGCCTCAAGGGGGGGCATTGGCTACACCTTC. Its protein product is CASSVASRGGIGYTF.

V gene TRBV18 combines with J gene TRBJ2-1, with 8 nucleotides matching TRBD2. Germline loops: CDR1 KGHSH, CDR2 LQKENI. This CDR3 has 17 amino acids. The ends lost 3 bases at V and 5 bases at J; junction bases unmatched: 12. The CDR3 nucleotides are TGTGCCAGCTCACCGTTCAGCGGGACTAGGGGTGACAATGAGCAGTTCTTC. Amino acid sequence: CASSPFSGTRGDNEQFF.

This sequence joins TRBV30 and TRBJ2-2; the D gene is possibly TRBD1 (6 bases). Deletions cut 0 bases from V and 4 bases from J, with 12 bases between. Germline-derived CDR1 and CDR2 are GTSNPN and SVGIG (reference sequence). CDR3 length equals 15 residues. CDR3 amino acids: CAWSVPGHTTGELFF. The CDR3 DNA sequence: TGTGCCTGGAGTGTACCGGGACACACCACCGGGGAGCTGTTTTTT.

This CDR3 is CASSLAGVGNTEAFF. CDR3 sequence (DNA): TGCGCCAGCAGCTTGGCGGGGGTCGGGAACACTGAAGCTTTCTTT. V gene TRBV5-1 combines with J gene TRBJ1-1; TRBD1 might be the D (5 bases). CDR3 size: 15 residues. CDR1 is SGHRS and CDR2 is YFSETQ in the germline V gene. The V end lost 0 bases, the J end lost 1 base, and 10 bases lay between the germline ends.

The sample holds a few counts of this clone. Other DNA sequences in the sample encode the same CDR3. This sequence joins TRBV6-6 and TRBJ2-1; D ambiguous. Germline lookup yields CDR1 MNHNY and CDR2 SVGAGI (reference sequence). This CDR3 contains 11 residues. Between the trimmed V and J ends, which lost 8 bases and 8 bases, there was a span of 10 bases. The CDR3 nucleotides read TGTGCCAGCTCCCCTCGGGATGAGCAGTTCTTC. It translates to CASSPRDEQFF.

As DNA, the CDR3 is TGCGCCAGCAGCCCAGGGTATACTGGAAACACCATATATTTT. The encoded protein is CASSPGYTGNTIYF. J is TRBJ1-3 and V is TRBV5-1; D is possibly TRBD1 (5 bases). The length of the CDR3 is 14 residues. In germline, CDR1 is SGHRS, CDR2 YFSETQ. The V end was cut by 4 bases, the J end by 2 bases, with 10 bases between.

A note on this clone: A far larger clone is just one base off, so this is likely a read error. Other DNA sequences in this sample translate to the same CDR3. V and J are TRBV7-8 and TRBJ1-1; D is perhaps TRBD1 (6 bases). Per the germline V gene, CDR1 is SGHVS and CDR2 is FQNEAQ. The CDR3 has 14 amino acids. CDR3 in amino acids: CASSFTGRMGEAFF. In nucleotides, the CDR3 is TGTGCCAGCAGCTTCACAGGGAGGATGGGTGAAGCCTTCTTT.

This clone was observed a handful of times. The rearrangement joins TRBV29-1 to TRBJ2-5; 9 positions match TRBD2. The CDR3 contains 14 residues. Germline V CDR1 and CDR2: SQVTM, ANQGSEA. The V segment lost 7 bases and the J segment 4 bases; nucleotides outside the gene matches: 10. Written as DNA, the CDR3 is TGCAGCGCACATAGACCAGCGGGAGGAGAGACCCAGTACTTC. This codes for CSAHRPAGGETQYF.

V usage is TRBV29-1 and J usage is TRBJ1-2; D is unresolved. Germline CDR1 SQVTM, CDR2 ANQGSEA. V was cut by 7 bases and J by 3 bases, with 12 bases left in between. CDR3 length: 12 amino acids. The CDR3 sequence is CSAAGDHYGYTF. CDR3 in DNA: TGCAGCGCCGCCGGGGATCACTATGGCTACACCTTC.

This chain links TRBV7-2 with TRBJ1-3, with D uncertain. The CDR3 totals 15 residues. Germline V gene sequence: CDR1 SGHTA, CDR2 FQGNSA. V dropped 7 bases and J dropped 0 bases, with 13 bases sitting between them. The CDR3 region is CASTLDAFSGNTIYF. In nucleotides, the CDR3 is TGTGCCAGCACTTTGGACGCATTCTCTGGAAACACCATATATTTT.

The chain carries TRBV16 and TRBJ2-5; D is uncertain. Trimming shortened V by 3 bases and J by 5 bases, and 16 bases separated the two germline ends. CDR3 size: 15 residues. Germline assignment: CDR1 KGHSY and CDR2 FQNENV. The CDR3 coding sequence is TGTGCCAGCAGCCATTTCGGAAGGGTTGGGGAGACCCAGTACTTC. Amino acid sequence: CASSHFGRVGETQYF.

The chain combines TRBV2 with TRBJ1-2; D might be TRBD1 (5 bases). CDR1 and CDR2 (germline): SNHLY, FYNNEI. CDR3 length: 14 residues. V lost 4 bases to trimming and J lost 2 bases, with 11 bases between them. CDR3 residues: CASSGTPLNYGYTF. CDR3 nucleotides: TGTGCCAGCAGTGGGACACCATTGAACTATGGCTACACCTTC.